The clone carrying this T cell receptor (beta chain) has just one count. Under the authors' procedure: Nucleated cell counts were estimated from reference gene primer amplification. Only in-frame clones appear in the TCRdb table, and some are missing; sequencing was by immunoSEQ multiplex PCR. That table furnishes V, J and clone size, whereas the DNA furnished D and trimming. The table includes 150,000 to 190,000 clones, around 80% detected once. The sample belongs to a study of blood T cell repertoires in COVID-19. Study in general: Specimens from acute and convalescent COVID-19 originated in the United States, Italy and Spain.

V was shortened by 3 bases and J by 0 bases, with 9 bases between the two germline ends. The CDR3 is 14 residues long. Germline values: CDR1 KGHSH, CDR2 LQKENI. The rearrangement links TRBV18 to TRBJ2-7; no definite D call. The sequencing input was PBMCs or T cells enriched from blood (not recorded which). The source is a man aged 45-65 years who had recovered from COVID-19. DNA of the CDR3: TGTGCCAGCTCACCGGAGACGAGCTCCTACGAGCAGTACTTC. This codes for CASSPETSSYEQYF.